This TCR beta chain was recorded in a study of T cell responses to AZD1222 COVID-19 vaccine. Libraries were prepared by immunoSEQ multiplex PCR; TCRdb keeps only in-frame clonotypes and omits some of them. The sample contains around 120,000 clones, approximately 90% of which appear only once. The sequencing used peripheral blood, collected on day 0 of AZD1222 vaccination. The sequence was obtained from an adult in good health.

CDR3 in DNA: TGTGCCAGCAGCTTAGGAGCAGATACGCAGTATTTT. Its translation: CASSLGADTQYF. The chain is built from TRBV11-2 and TRBJ2-3, with D uncertain. The CDR3 covers 12 residues. In germline, CDR1 is SGHAT, CDR2 FQNNGV. The V and J ends lost 1 base and 4 bases respectively, with 3 bases between them. The variable domain in full, completed from reference TRBV11-2 and TRBJ2-3, reads EAGVAQSPRYKIIEKRQSVAFWCNPISGHATLYWYQQILGQGPKLLIQFQNNGVVDDSQLPKDRFSAERLKGVDSTLKIQPAKLEDSAVYLCASSLGADTQYFGPGTRLTVL.